The present entry profiles one T cell receptor (beta chain) with its context. The authors' processing: Amplification of reference gene primers was used by the study to estimate nucleated cell counts. Clones were read by immunoSEQ multiplex PCR, and TCRdb kept only the in-frame ones, dropping some. That table is the source of V, J and clone size, and D and trimming were worked out from the DNA. The table shows about 130,000 clones, with more than 70% occurring only once. This sample is drawn from a study of blood T cell repertoires in COVID-19. Study as a whole: Samples representing acute and convalescent COVID-19 were sourced from the United States, Italy and Spain.

Trimming took off 5 bases at V and 2 bases at J, with 8 bases between the two ends. There are 13 residues in the CDR3. Germline V gene data show CDR1 as LNHDA and CDR2 as SQIVND (reference sequence). The V gene is TRBV19, the J gene TRBJ2-3, with D unclear. Material for sequencing was peripheral blood. This clonotype was sampled from a human donor in a cohort sampled during active COVID-19. The CDR3, as DNA: TGTGCCAGTAGTCCCCACAACACAGATACGCAGTATTTT. This codes for CASSPHNTDTQYF.